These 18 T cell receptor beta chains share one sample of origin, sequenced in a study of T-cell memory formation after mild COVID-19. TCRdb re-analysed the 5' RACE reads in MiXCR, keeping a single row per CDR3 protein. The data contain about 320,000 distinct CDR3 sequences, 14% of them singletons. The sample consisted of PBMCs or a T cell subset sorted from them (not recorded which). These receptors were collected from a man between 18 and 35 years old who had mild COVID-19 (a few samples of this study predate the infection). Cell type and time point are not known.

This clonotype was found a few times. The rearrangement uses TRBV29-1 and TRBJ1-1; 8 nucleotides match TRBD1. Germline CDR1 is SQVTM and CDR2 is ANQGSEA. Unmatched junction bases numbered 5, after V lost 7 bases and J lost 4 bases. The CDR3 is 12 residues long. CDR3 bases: TGCAGCGGACAGGGGATAGCCACTGAAGCTTTCTTT. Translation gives CSGQGIATEAFF. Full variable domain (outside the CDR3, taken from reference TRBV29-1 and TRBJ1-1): SAVISQKPSRDICQRGTSLTIQCQVDSQVTMMFWYRQQPGQSLTLIATANQGSEATYESGFVIDKFPISRPNLTFSTLTVSNMSPEDSSIYLCSGQGIATEAFFGQGTRLTVV.

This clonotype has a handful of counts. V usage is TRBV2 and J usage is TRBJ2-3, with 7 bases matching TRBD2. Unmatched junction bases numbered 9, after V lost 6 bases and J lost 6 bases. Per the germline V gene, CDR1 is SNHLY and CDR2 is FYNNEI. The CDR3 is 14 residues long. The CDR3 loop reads CASRSGAGPDTQYF. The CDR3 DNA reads TGTGCCAGCAGGAGCGGGGCGGGTCCTGATACGCAGTATTTT.

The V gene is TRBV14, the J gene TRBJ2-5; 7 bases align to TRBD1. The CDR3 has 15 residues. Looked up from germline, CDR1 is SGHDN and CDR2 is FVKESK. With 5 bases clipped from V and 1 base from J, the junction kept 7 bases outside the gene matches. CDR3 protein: CASSAGTVFQETQYF. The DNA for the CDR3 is TGTGCCAGCAGCGCTGGGACAGTCTTCCAAGAGACCCAGTACTTC.

Here the CDR3 DNA reads TGTGCCAGCAGTTTAGCCGACAGGGGTGCCTACACCTTC. Translated: CASSLADRGAYTF. V and J are TRBV12-3 or TRBV12-4 and TRBJ1-2; 8 nucleotides match TRBD1. Trimming removed 0 bases from V and 10 bases from J; junction bases left unmatched: 4. This CDR3 has 13 residues.

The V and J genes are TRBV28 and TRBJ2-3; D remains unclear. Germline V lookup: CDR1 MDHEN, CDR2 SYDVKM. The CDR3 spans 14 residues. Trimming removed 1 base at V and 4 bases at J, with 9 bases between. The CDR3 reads CASSLYQRSDTQYF. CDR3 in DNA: TGTGCCAGCAGTTTATACCAGCGATCAGATACGCAGTATTTT.

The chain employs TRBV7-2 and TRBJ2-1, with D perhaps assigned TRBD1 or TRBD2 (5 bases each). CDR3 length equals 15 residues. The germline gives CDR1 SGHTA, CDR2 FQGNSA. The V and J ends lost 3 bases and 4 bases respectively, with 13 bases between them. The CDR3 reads CASSLWDPPYNEQFF. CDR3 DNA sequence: TGTGCCAGCAGCTTGTGGGACCCCCCTTACAATGAGCAGTTCTTC.

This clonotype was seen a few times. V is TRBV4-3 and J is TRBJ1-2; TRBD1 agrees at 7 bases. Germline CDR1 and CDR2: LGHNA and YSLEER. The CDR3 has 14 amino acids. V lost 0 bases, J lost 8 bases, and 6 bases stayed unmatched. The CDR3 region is CASSQDLAGGGYTF. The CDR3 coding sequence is TGCGCCAGCAGCCAAGATCTGGCAGGGGGAGGCTACACCTTC.

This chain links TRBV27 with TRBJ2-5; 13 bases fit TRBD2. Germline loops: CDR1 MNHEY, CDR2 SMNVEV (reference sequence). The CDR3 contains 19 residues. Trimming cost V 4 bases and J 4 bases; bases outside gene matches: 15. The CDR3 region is CASSSLTPVGLAGTETQYF. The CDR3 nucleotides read TGTGCCAGCAGTTCTCTCACGCCCGTGGGACTAGCGGGGACAGAGACCCAGTACTTC.

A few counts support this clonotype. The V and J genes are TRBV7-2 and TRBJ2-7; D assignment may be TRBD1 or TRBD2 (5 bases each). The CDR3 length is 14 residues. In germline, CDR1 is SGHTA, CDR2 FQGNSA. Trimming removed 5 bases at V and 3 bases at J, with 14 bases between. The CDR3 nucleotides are TGTGCCAGCAGCCCGGGACCCATAAACTACGAGCAGTACGTC. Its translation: CASSPGPINYEQYV.

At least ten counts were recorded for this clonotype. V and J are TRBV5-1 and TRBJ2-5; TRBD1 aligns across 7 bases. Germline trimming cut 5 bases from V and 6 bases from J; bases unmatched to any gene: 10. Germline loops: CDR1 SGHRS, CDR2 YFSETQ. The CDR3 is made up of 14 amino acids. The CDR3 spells CASSLTGDEKTQYF. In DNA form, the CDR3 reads TGCGCCAGCAGTCTTACAGGGGATGAGAAGACCCAGTACTTC. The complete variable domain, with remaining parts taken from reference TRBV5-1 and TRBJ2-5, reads KAGVTQTPRYLIKTRGQQVTLSCSPISGHRSVSWYQQTPGQGLQFLFEYFSETQRNKGNFPGRFSGRQFSNSRSEMNVSTLELGDSALYLCASSLTGDEKTQYFGPGTRLLVL.

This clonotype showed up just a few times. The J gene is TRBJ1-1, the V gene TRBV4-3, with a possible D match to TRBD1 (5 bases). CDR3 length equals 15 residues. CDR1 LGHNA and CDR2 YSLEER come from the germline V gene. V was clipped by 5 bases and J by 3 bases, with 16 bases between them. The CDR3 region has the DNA TGCGCCAGCAGCGTTCAGGGAGCGTTATACACTGAAGCTTTCTTT. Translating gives CASSVQGALYTEAFF.

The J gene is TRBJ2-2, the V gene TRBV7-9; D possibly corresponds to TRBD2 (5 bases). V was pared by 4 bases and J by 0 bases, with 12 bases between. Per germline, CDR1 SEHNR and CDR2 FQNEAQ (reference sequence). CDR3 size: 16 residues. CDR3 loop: CASSSLAGANTGELFF. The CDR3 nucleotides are TGTGCCAGCAGCTCCCTGGCGGGCGCGAACACCGGGGAGCTGTTTTTT.

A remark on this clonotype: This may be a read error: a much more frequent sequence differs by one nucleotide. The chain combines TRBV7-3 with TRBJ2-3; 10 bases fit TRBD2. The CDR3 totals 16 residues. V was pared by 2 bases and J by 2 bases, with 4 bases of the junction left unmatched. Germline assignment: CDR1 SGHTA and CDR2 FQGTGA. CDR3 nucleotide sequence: TGTGCCAGCAGCTTACTAGCGGGGGTCCCCACAGATACGCAGTATTTT. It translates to CASSLLAGVPTDTQYF.

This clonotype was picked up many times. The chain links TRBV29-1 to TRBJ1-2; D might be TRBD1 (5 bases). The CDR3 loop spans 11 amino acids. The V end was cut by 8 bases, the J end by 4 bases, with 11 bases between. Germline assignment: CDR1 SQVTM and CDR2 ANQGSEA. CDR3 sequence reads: CSSDGTYGYTF. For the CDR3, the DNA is TGCAGCTCGGACGGGACCTATGGCTACACCTTC.

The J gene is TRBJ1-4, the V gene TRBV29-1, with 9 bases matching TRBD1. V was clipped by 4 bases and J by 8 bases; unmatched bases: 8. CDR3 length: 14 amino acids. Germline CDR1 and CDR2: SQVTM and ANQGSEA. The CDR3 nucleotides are TGCAGCGTTGTGCACAGGGGGCCGGAGGAAAAACTGTTTTTT. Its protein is CSVVHRGPEEKLFF. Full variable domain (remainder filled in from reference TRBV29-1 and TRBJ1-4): SAVISQKPSRDICQRGTSLTIQCQVDSQVTMMFWYRQQPGQSLTLIATANQGSEATYESGFVIDKFPISRPNLTFSTLTVSNMSPEDSSIYLCSVVHRGPEEKLFFGSGTQLSVL.

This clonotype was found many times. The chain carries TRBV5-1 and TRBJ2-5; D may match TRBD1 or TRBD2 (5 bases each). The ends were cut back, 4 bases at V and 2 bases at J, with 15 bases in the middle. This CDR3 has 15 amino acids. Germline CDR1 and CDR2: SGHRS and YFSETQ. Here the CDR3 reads CASSRAGTPQETQYF. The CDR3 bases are TGCGCCAGCAGCAGAGCCGGGACCCCACAAGAGACCCAGTACTTC.

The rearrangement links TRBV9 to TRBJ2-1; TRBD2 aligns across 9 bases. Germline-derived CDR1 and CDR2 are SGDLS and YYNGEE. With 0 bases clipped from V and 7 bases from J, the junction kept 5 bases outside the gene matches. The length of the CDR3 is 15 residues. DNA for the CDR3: TGTGCCAGCAGCGTAGGGGTAGCGGGAGTTAATGAGCAGTTCTTC. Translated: CASSVGVAGVNEQFF.

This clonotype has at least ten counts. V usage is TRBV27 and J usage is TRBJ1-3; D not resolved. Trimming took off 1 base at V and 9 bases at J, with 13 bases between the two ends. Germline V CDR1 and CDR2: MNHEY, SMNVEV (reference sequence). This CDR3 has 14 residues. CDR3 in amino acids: CASSLLPGLSTIYF. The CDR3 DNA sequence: TGTGCCAGCAGTTTATTACCAGGTCTCAGCACCATATATTTT.